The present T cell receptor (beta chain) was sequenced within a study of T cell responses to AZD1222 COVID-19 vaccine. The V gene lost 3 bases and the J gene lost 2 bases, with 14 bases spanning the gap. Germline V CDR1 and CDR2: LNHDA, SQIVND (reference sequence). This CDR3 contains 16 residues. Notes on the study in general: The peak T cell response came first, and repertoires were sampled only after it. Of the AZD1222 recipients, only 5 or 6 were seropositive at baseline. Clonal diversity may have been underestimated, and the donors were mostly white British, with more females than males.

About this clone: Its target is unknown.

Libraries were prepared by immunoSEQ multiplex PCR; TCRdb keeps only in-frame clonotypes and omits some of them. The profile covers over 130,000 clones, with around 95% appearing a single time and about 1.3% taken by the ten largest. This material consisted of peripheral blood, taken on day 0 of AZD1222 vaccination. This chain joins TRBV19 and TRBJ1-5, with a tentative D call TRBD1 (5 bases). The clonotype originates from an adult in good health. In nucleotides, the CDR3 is TGTGCCAGTAGTATTCTCTACAGGAAAGGCAATCAGCCCCAGCATTTT. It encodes CASSILYRKGNQPQHF.